This T cell receptor (beta chain) was documented in a study of beta chain features in type 1 diabetes. Findings and caveats of the study: Among all four CD4+ subsets, Type 1 diabetes patients had TCRB CDR3s that were moderately but significantly shorter.

This CDR3 spans 14 amino acids. V gave up 7 bases and J gave up 7 bases; unmatched junction bases: 6. CDR1 is MDHEN and CDR2 is SYDVKM in the germline V gene. With respect to this clone: Its matching antigen is unknown.

Every donor had blood drawn once into heparin, around 0.12 L on average. Reverse transcribing all isolated RNA meant expressed TCRB transcripts were sequenced. For naive, central memory and regulatory T cell samples, reads averaged around 3.8 million. Measured with immunoSEQ multiplex PCR; TCRdb has only the in-frame clones, and not every one. The data show around 300,000 clones, 15% seen once. The V call is TRBV28, the J call TRBJ2-2; 10 nucleotides match TRBD2. Sequenced input: naive CD4+ T cells from blood. The source is a man younger than 35 with type 1 diabetes. CDR3 in DNA: TGTGCCAGCAAGCGGGAGGGCCGTCTCGGGGAGCTGTTTTTT. Amino acids: CASKREGRLGELFF.